These 18 T cell receptor beta chains were all obtained from the same sample, sequenced in a study of beta chain features in type 1 diabetes. Broader study findings: Type 1 diabetes patients showed a moderate but significant shortening of TCRB CDR3s in all four CD4+ subsets.

These TCRs are of unknown antigen specificity. The study reverse transcribed the entire isolated RNA, so it sequenced expressed TCRB transcripts. Assay: immunoSEQ multiplex PCR; the TCRdb copy retains only in-frame clones and omits some. The repertoire holds 65,000 to 85,000 clones, with just under 50% as singletons. Input material: central memory CD4+ T cells from blood. These receptors were collected from a man aged 30-40 years with type 1 diabetes.

This clone occurred a few times. The rearrangement links TRBV7-9 to TRBJ2-7; possibly TRBD1 for D (6 bases). The V end was cut by 3 bases, the J end by 5 bases, with 14 bases between. The CDR3 has 14 amino acids. In germline, CDR1 is SEHNR, CDR2 FQNEAQ (reference sequence). The CDR3 DNA sequence: TGTGCCAGCAGCTTCTGGACAGAGGCTAACGAGCAGTACTTC. This encodes CASSFWTEANEQYF.

V usage is TRBV2 and J usage is TRBJ2-3; TRBD2 agrees at 11 bases. V gave up 6 bases and J gave up 2 bases; unmatched junction bases: 4. The length of the CDR3 is 15 residues. Germline V gene sequence: CDR1 SNHLY, CDR2 FYNNEI. The CDR3 coding sequence is TGTGCCAGCAGAACGACTAGCGGGGCCACAGATACGCAGTATTTT. Translation: CASRTTSGATDTQYF.

The chain couples TRBV5-1 to TRBJ1-2, with D tentatively TRBD1 (6 bases). Germline V gene lookup returns CDR1 SGHRS and CDR2 YFSETQ. This CDR3 comprises 16 residues. V was trimmed by 0 bases and J by 2 bases, leaving 14 bases between them. CDR3 coding DNA: TGCGCCAGCAGCTTGGAGGGACAACCTACAAACTATGGCTACACCTTC. Translating gives CASSLEGQPTNYGYTF.

This clone occurred a few times. The chain carries TRBV7-9 and TRBJ1-1; D gene unclear. Germline CDR1 SEHNR, CDR2 FQNEAQ (reference sequence). The CDR3 is made up of 14 amino acids. V was pared by 3 bases and J by 6 bases, with 14 bases between. The CDR3 DNA follows: TGTGCCAGCAGCTTTCCCGGGGAGGCTCCTGAAGCTTTCTTT. Its protein is CASSFPGEAPEAFF.

This clone has only a few counts. The genes are TRBV5-1 and TRBJ2-1; possible D gene TRBD2, 6 bases. V lost 4 bases and J lost 6, with 11 bases in between. Germline-derived CDR1 and CDR2 are SGHRS and YFSETQ. The CDR3 sequence is 13 residues long. The CDR3 DNA sequence: TGCGCCAGCAGCCGGGACTCCCTCAATGAGCAGTTCTTC. As protein: CASSRDSLNEQFF.

This clone has only a few counts. The chain couples TRBV11-2 to TRBJ2-1, with 10 bases fitting TRBD2. The CDR3 is 15 residues long. The germline V gene has CDR1 SGHAT and CDR2 FQNNGV. Trimming removed 5 bases from V and 8 bases from J; junction bases left unmatched: 9. CDR3 amino acids: CASSLQAGGPYEQFF. CDR3 in DNA: TGTGCCAGCAGCCTACAAGCGGGGGGGCCTTATGAGCAGTTCTTC. Looking up the rest from reference TRBV11-2 and TRBJ2-1 gives the full variable domain: EAGVAQSPRYKIIEKRQSVAFWCNPISGHATLYWYQQILGQGPKLLIQFQNNGVVDDSQLPKDRFSAERLKGVDSTLKIQPAKLEDSAVYLCASSLQAGGPYEQFFGPGTRLTVL.

The gene calls are TRBV10-3 and TRBJ2-3, with D perhaps matching TRBD2 (6 bases). Germline V gene lookup returns CDR1 ENHRY and CDR2 SYGVKD. Trimming shortened V by 6 bases and J by 4 bases, and 20 bases separated the two germline ends. This CDR3 region has 16 residues. The CDR3 nucleotides are TGTGCCATCAGCCCTTCTCGCGGGGAGCAACCAGATACGCAGTATTTT. Its protein product is CAISPSRGEQPDTQYF.

The gene calls are TRBV7-2 and TRBJ1-6; 8 bases align to TRBD1. CDR3 size: 15 residues. Trimming took 4 bases from V and 9 from J; bases not matched to a gene: 8. The V gene's germline CDR1 is SGHTA and CDR2 FQGNSA. The CDR3 is CASSSSTGVGSPLHF. CDR3 bases: TGTGCCAGCAGCTCGTCGACAGGGGTGGGTTCACCCCTCCACTTT. Full variable domain (outside the CDR3, taken from reference TRBV7-2 and TRBJ1-6): GAGVSQSPSNKVTEKGKDVELRCDPISGHTALYWYRQSLGQGLEFLIYFQGNSAPDKSGLPSDRFSAERTGGSVSTLTIQRTQQEDSAVYLCASSSSTGVGSPLHFGNGTRLTVT.

V gene TRBV19 combines with J gene TRBJ2-5; 10 bases line up with TRBD2. Germline V CDR1 and CDR2: LNHDA, SQIVND (reference sequence). The CDR3 sequence is 15 residues long. The junction had 7 bases not matched to a gene; V was cut back by 7 bases and J by 2 bases. This CDR3 is CASTVTSGTQETQYF. For the CDR3, the DNA is TGTGCCAGTACCGTTACTAGCGGGACTCAAGAGACCCAGTACTTC.

This chain links TRBV19 with TRBJ1-5; D is perhaps TRBD1 (6 bases). From germline, CDR1 is LNHDA and CDR2 SQIVND (reference sequence). CDR3 size: 16 residues. Trimming removed 7 bases at V and 6 bases at J, with 22 bases between. This CDR3 is CASTSFGQGKGQPQHF. The DNA of the CDR3 is TGTGCCAGTACCAGTTTCGGGCAGGGGAAAGGTCAGCCCCAGCATTTT.

V usage is TRBV10-3 and J usage is TRBJ2-7; D uncertain. V was pared by 3 bases and J by 7 bases, with 13 bases between. The CDR3 runs to 13 residues. The V gene's germline CDR1 is ENHRY and CDR2 SYGVKD. Here the CDR3 reads CAISDPVAREQYF. In DNA, the CDR3 is TGTGCCATCAGTGACCCAGTCGCCCGAGAGCAGTACTTC.

V is TRBV6-5 and J is TRBJ1-1; possibly TRBD1 for D (5 bases). Germline V CDR1 and CDR2: MNHEY, SVGAGI. CDR3 size: 14 residues. Trimming left V 8 bases short and J 0 bases short, with 13 bases between. This CDR3 reads CASPRGGMNTEAFF. The CDR3 nucleotides read TGTGCCAGCCCGAGGGGAGGCATGAACACTGAAGCTTTCTTT.

This clone was found a few times. The chain joins TRBV11-2 to TRBJ2-1, with no clear D. V gave up 2 bases and J gave up 5 bases, with 10 bases separating them. The germline CDR1 and CDR2 sequences are SGHAT and FQNNGV. CDR3 length equals 14 residues. Written as DNA, the CDR3 is TGTGCCAGCAGCTTAAAAACAAAAAACAATGAGCAGTTCTTC. Protein product: CASSLKTKNNEQFF.

This chain links TRBV15 with TRBJ2-2; no reliable D call. The CDR3 totals 15 residues. Per the germline V gene, CDR1 is LNHNV and CDR2 is YYDKDF (reference sequence). V lost 1 base and J 0 bases, leaving 6 bases between the germline ends. The CDR3 DNA is TGTGCCACCAGCAGAGGAGGAACGAACACCGGGGAGCTGTTTTTT. Its protein product is CATSRGGTNTGELFF. The complete variable domain, with remaining parts taken from reference TRBV15 and TRBJ2-2, reads DAMVIQNPRYQVTQFGKPVTLSCSQTLNHNVMYWYQQKSSQAPKLLFHYYDKDFNNEADTPDNFQSRRPNTSFCFLDIRSPGLGDTAMYLCATSRGGTNTGELFFGEGSRLTVL.

Here the CDR3 DNA reads TGTGCCAGCAGTTCTTCCCTCGAGTCTATGGAGGCTTTCTTT. Protein: CASSSSLESMEAFF. The chain links TRBV6-1 to TRBJ1-1; D is undetermined. V lost 5 bases to trimming and J lost 11 bases, with 21 bases between them. The CDR3 contains 14 residues. Looked up from germline, CDR1 is MNHNS and CDR2 is SASEGT.

This chain links TRBV5-6 with TRBJ1-5, with 9 nucleotides matching TRBD1. In germline, CDR1 is SGHDT, CDR2 YYEEEE. V gave up 3 bases and J gave up 0 bases; unmatched junction bases: 7. The CDR3 loop spans 17 amino acids. In DNA, the CDR3 is TGTGCCAGCAGCTCAGGACAGGGGAGATATAGCAATCAGCCCCAGCATTTT. It encodes CASSSGQGRYSNQPQHF.

This clone was picked up a small number of times. The chain uses TRBV28 and TRBJ2-6; D not resolved. This CDR3 has 14 residues. Trimming took off 7 bases at V and 0 bases at J, with 7 bases between the two ends. CDR1 is MDHEN, CDR2 SYDVKM, per germline. The CDR3 nucleotides are TGTGCCAGCAATGTTAACTCTGGGGCCAACGTCCTGACTTTC. It is translated as CASNVNSGANVLTF.

The V gene is TRBV7-6, the J gene TRBJ2-7, with 13 bases identical to TRBD2. V trimming: 1 base; J trimming: 2 bases; junction bases outside the gene matches: 8. CDR1 SGHVS and CDR2 FNYEAQ come from the germline V gene. The CDR3 runs to 18 residues. CDR3 residues: CASSLGTSGGALTYEQYF. The CDR3 DNA follows: TGTGCCAGCAGCTTAGGGACTAGCGGGGGCGCCCTTACCTACGAGCAGTACTTC.